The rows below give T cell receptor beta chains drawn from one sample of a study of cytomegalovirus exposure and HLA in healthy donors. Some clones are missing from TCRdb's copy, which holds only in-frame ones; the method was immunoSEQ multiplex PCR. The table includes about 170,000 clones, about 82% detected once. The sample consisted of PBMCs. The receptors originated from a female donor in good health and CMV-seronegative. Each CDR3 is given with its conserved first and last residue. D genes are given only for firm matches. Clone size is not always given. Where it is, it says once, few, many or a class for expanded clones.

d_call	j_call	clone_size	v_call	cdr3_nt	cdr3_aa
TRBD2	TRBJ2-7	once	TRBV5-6	TGTGCCAGCAGTTTCTTAGCGGGAGCCACGTACGAGCAGTACTTC	CASSFLAGATYEQYF
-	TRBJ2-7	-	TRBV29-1	TGCAGCGCGGTGACAAGCTCCTACGAGCAGTACTTC	CSAVTSSYEQYF
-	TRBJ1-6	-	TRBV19	TGTGCCAGTAGACAGAACGGGGGCTCCTATAATTCACCCCTCCACTTT	CASRQNGGSYNSPLHF
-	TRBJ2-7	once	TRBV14	TGTGCCAGCAGCCAAGCTCAGATAGGCAGGGACGAGCAGTACTTC	CASSQAQIGRDEQYF
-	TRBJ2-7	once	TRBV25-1	TGTGCCACCTCCGACGACACGGCTGCCTACGAGCAGTACTTC	CATSDDTAAYEQYF
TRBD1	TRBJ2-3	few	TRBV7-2	TGTGCCAGCAGGATAGGGGGCAGGGGGCAGGGAGATACGCAGTATTTT	CASRIGGRGQGDTQYF
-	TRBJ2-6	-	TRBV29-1	TGCAGCGCTCTGGATGGTGGGGCCAACGGCCTGACTTTC	CSALDGGANGLTF
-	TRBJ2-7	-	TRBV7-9	TGTGCCAGCAGCTCTCCTGACACAACCTACGAGCAGTACTTC	CASSSPDTTYEQYF
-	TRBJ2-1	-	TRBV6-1	TGTGCCAGCAGCAATCCCCTCCTAGCGAGGGTTGAGCAGTTCTTC	CASSNPLLARVEQFF
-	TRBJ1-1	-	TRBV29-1	TGCAACGTTGACTGGAGGGGTAATGAAGCTTTCTTT	CNVDWRGNEAFF
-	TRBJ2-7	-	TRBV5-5	TGTGCCAGCAGCTTGAATCGGGGGATTTCCTACGAGCAGTACTTC	CASSLNRGISYEQYF
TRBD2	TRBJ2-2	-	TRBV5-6	TGTGCCAGCAGCGCCAGACTAGCGGCAAACACCGGGGAGCTGTTCTTT	CASSARLAANTGELFF
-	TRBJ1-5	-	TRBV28	TGTGCCAGCAGTTCGCCCAGGGGCAATCAGCCCCAGCATTTT	CASSSPRGNQPQHF
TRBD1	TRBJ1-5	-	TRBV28	TGTGCCAGCAGTTTTGTCACGGGACAGGGGGGTCAGCCCCAGCATTTT	CASSFVTGQGGQPQHF
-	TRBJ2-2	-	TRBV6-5	TGTGCCAGCACCTCAAGGGGGGGGGTCGGCGGGGAGCTGTTTTTT	CASTSRGGVGGELFF
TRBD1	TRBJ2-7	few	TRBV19	TGTGCCAGTAGTAGGGAGGGACAGGGGACCTACGAGCAGTACTTC	CASSREGQGTYEQYF
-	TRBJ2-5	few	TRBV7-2	TGTGCCAGCAGCCCCCAAATCAGAAGAGAGACCCAGTACTTC	CASSPQIRRETQYF
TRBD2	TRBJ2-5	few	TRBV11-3	TGTGCCAGCAGCTTAGTCGTAGCGGGAGGATCTCGGGAGACCCAGTACTTC	CASSLVVAGGSRETQYF
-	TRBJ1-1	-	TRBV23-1	TGCGCCAGCAGTCAAGGCCCACAGGACACTGAAGCTTTCTTT	CASSQGPQDTEAFF
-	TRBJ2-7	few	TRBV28	TGTGCCAGCAGTTCCCTCGGCTCCTACGAGCAGTACTTC	CASSSLGSYEQYF
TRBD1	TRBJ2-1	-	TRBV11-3	TGTGCCAGCGCCCCGGGACAGGGGGTATACAATGAGCAGTTCTTC	CASAPGQGVYNEQFF
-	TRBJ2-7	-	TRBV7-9	TGTGCCAGCAGCTTATGGCGGCAAGGTGTCAACGAGCAGTACTTC	CASSLWRQGVNEQYF
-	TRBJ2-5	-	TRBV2	TGTGCCACTTTGACACGCCGGGGGACCCAGTACTTC	CATLTRRGTQYF
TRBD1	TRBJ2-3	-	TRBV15	TGTGCCACCACCGAGGGACAGCCAGGCACAGATACGCAGTATTTT	CATTEGQPGTDTQYF
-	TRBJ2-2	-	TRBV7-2	TGTGCCAGCAGCTTAGAGGGGGTGGGGGCGCCGGAGCTGTTTTTT	CASSLEGVGAPELFF
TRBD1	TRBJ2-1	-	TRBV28	TGTGCCAGCAGATTACAGGGGGCCCTCTCCTACAATGAGCAGTTCTTC	CASRLQGALSYNEQFF
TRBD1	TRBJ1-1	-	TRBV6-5	TGTGCCACCAAGACAGGGGGGAACACTGAAGCTTTCTTT	CATKTGGNTEAFF
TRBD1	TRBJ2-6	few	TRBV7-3	TGTGCCAGCAGCTTACCCACGACAGGGGGGGTAGGGGCCAACGGCCTGACTTTC	CASSLPTTGGVGANGLTF
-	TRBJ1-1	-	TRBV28	TGTGCCAGCAGGGCCAGTAAAGGGGTGAACACTGAAGCTTTCTTT	CASRASKGVNTEAFF
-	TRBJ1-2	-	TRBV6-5	TGTGCCAGCAGTCGTGGGGCCAACTATGGCTACACCTTC	CASSRGANYGYTF
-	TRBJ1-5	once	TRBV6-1	TGTGCCAGCAGTGCTGGCGGGAAGTATGCTCGCCAGCCCCAGCATTTT	CASSAGGKYARQPQHF
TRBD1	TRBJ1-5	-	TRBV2	TGTGCCAGCAGTAAGACAGGGGGCGCGGGACAGCCCCAGCATTTT	CASSKTGGAGQPQHF
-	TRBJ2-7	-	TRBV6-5	TGTGCCAGCAGATCACAGAGCTCCTACGAGCAGTACTTC	CASRSQSSYEQYF
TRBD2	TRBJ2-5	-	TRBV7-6	TGTGCCAGCAGCTTCTTACTAGCGGGAGGCCGGAAAGAGACCCAGTACTTC	CASSFLLAGGRKETQYF
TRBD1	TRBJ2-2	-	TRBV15	TGTGCCACCAGCCTCAGACAGGGTGGTACCGGGGAGCTGTTTTTT	CATSLRQGGTGELFF
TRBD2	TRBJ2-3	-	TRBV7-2	TGTGCCAGCAGCTTTAGCGGGGAGGGGACAGATACGCAGTATTTT	CASSFSGEGTDTQYF
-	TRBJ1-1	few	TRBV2	TGTGCCAGCAGCGGCGACATCGTAAGGACTGAAGCTTTCTTT	CASSGDIVRTEAFF
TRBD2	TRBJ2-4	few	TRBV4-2	TGTGCCAGCAGCCAAGACGGGACTAGCGGGGGGGGCGCCAAAAACATTCAGTACTTC	CASSQDGTSGGGAKNIQYF
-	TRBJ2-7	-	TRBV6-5	TGTGCCAGCAGTTACTGGGGGACACAGCAGTACGAGCAGTACTTC	CASSYWGTQQYEQYF
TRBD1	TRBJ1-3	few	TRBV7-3	TGTGCCAGCAGCCAAGGACAGGGGTCGGGTGGAAACACCATATATTTT	CASSQGQGSGGNTIYF
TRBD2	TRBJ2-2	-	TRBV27	TGTGCCAGCAGGAGGACTAGCGGGAGTAAAGTGAACACCGGGGAGCTGTTTTTT	CASRRTSGSKVNTGELFF
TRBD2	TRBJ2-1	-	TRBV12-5	TGTGCTAGTGGTTCCGGGACTAGCGGGAGAGTTGATGAGCAGTTCTTC	CASGSGTSGRVDEQFF
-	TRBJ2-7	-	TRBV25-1	TGTGCCAGCAGTGAGCGGGGGCGATTCTCCTACGAGCAGTACTTC	CASSERGRFSYEQYF
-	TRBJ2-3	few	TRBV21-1	TGTGCCAGCAGCAAAAGAAAAGTCGGAGAGCCTATTCGCACAGATACGCAGTATTTT	CASSKRKVGEPIRTDTQYF
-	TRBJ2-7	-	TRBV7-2	TGTGCCAGCAGCTTAATGGAGGGGGCCACCTACGAGCAGTACTTC	CASSLMEGATYEQYF
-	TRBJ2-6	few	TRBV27	TGTGCCAGCAGTCCCGGGGGATCTGGGGCCAACGTCCTGACTTTC	CASSPGGSGANVLTF
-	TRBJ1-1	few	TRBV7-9	TGTGCCAGCAGCTTAGAGTGGCGGCTGAACACTGAAGCTTTCTTT	CASSLEWRLNTEAFF
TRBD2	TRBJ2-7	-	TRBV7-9	TGTGCCAGCAGCTTGCGAGCGGGATACGAGCAGTACTTC	CASSLRAGYEQYF
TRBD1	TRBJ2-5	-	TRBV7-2	TGTGCCAGCAGCCCCCAGACAGGGGGAATGGGAGAGACCCAGTACTTC	CASSPQTGGMGETQYF
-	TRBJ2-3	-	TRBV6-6	TGTGCCAGCAGTTACTCCACGGGGGGCGGAAATACGCAGTATTTT	CASSYSTGGGNTQYF